This TCR beta chain appears in the sequencing data of a study of Ad26.COV2.S vaccination and SARS-CoV-2 variants (dated by TCRdb to about 2021). Context from the whole study: Vaccine-arm donors came from COV1001, a multicentre, randomized, double-blind, placebo-controlled phase I-IIa trial of Ad26.COV2.S in healthy adults. Ad26.COV2.S was administered intramuscularly at 5 x 10^10 or 1 x 10^11 viral particles, either as a single shot or as two shots given 56 days apart. TCRbeta repertoire sequencing served as the tool for gauging how specific and how broad the SARS-CoV-2-reactive T cell receptors were following Ad26.COV2.S vaccination. A total of 32 samples were included in the TCR-sequenced set, comprising 19 Ad26.COV2.S vaccine recipients, 5 placebo recipients and 8 SARS-CoV-2 convalescent individuals. Trial participants were randomized into five groups of five, in which low-dose or high-dose Ad26.COV2.S was given once or twice, or placebo was given on both occasions. Throughout the experiments and outcome assessment, investigators stayed blinded to trial group allocation. The research as a whole found: After vaccination, substantial breadth of spike-specific CD8+ and CD4+ T cell responses was reported. Ad26.COV2.S recipients had higher spike-specific TCR breadth than placebo recipients (P = 0.0014). Comparable non-spike TCR breadth was observed between vaccine and placebo recipients, consistent with only spike being contained in the vaccine. The study was not powered for comparison of responses between vaccine doses or regimens. It was noted by the authors that total T cell responses may have been underestimated by the TCR breadth and depth analyses.

In the case of this clone: Its antigen is unknown. Within one base of it there is no much larger clone, and no base qualities were kept.

The CDR3 measures 16 amino acids from cysteine to phenylalanine. Kept here is only the CDR3 DNA, which spans 48 bases and is read in frame from base 1. Deletion took 7 bases off V and 0 bases off J, with a span of 16 bases between the germline ends. Reading the germline V gene (reference sequence) gives CDR1 LNHDA and CDR2 SQIVND. The treatment or condition label here, explained by the study, means: around 19 received Ad26.COV2.S at low or high dose, single or two shots; about 5 received placebo; per-sample allocation not given. For vaccine and placebo recipients, repertoires were sequenced using samples collected on day 63 after the first injection. Cohort 1b enrolled about 25 adults aged 18-55 years at a single site in Boston, USA, between 29 July and 7 August 2020. Ad26.COV2.S was a replication-incompetent adenovirus type 26 vector expressing a prefusion-stabilized SARS-CoV-2 spike protein from the original Wuhan strain.

The immunoSEQ Assay was used to sequence TCRbeta CDR3 regions. After extraction, genomic DNA underwent amplification by bias-controlled multiplex PCR, followed by high-throughput sequencing. For the original study's pipeline: To quantify the absolute abundance of every unique TCRbeta CDR3 region, sequences were collapsed and filtered. T cell fraction was estimated by normalization of TCRbeta template counts to usable DNA, with usable DNA being measured through amplification of reference genes present in all nucleated cells. Repertoire TCRs were annotated as SARS-CoV-2-specific when V gene, CDR3 amino acid sequence and J gene were exactly matched to a known reactive TCR set. The reference SARS-CoV-2 TCR set came from MIRA and was filtered for enrichment in COVID-19-positive ImmuneCODE repertoires, removing public or cross-reactive TCRs. Based on the MIRA antigens, annotated TCRs were further analysed at the level of specific ORF or position within ORF. Depth was the summed frequency of annotated unique rearrangements, while breadth was defined as annotated unique rearrangements over total unique productive rearrangements. TCR breadth was compared between groups using two-sided Wilcoxon rank-sum tests. What TCRdb holds here is the immuneACCESS table cut down to in-frame rearrangements. Part of the clones is not present; checked against another copy, under half of the missing clones reflect an unresolved V gene, and the others are unexplained. The V and J calls and the clone size are those of that table, but D and trimming were determined from the DNA. Across this sample there are some 350,000 clones, with roughly nine tenths seen only once. About 5% of the sample goes to the ten largest clones.

This TCR derives from a person between 18 and 59 years old who received the Ad26.COV2.S COVID-19 vaccine or a placebo. The sample consisted of peripheral blood, taken in a trial of Ad26.COV2.S vaccine versus placebo. This chain joins TRBV19 to TRBJ1-3, with a tentative D gene TRBD1 over 6 matching bases. The DNA sequence is given as TGTGCCAGTACGATGTTGGGGGCCTCCTCTGGAAACACCATATATTTT. It codes for CASTMLGASSGNTIYF.